The 14 T cell receptor beta chains in this list originate from one sample, sequenced in a study of breast tumors, draining lymph nodes, adjacent tissues. TCRdb processed the multiplex PCR reads anew with MiXCR; each CDR3 protein has one entry. This sample has about 230,000 distinct CDR3 sequences; approximately 31% occur once, and the top ten carry 1.1% to 1.5%. Samples came from axillary lymph nodes draining the breast cancer. The material sequenced was axillary lymph node tissue. Source of these receptors: a female donor with breast cancer. Some clones in this sample may be carry-over from other donors' samples.

This clonotype was observed at least ten times. The chain joins TRBV6-2 or TRBV6-3 to TRBJ1-5, with 7 bases fitting TRBD1. J gave up 0 bases and V 6 bases, and 8 bases lay outside the gene matches. Germline assignment: CDR1 MNHEY and CDR2 SVGEGT. This CDR3 spans 16 amino acids. The CDR3 here is CASSTGEGYSNQPQHF. DNA of the CDR3: TGTGCCAGCAGCACAGGGGAGGGCTATAGCAATCAGCCCCAGCATTTT.

Ten or more counts support this clonotype. The CDR3 region is CAWSSPGLWPQETQYF. The CDR3 DNA sequence: TGTGCCTGGAGTTCTCCGGGACTCTGGCCCCAAGAGACCCAGTACTTC. This sequence joins TRBV30 and TRBJ2-5; a possible D gene is TRBD2 (6 bases). With 2 bases removed from V and 1 base from J, the gap between germline ends came to 17 bases. There are 16 residues in the CDR3. Germline CDR1 reads GTSNPN; CDR2 reads SVGIG (reference sequence). Full variable domain (outside the CDR3, taken from reference TRBV30 and TRBJ2-5): SQTIHQWPATLVQPVGSPLSLECTVEGTSNPNLYWYRQAAGRGLQLLFYSVGIGQISSEVPQNLSASRPQDRQFILSSKKLLLSDSGFYLCAWSSPGLWPQETQYFGPGTRLLVL.

This clonotype was counted many times. This sequence joins TRBV20-1 and TRBJ1-5; 7 bases match TRBD1. Germline V CDR1 and CDR2: DFQATT, SNEGSKA (reference sequence). V gave up 7 bases and J gave up 7 bases; unmatched junction bases: 7. The CDR3 loop spans 12 amino acids. CDR3 amino acids: CSVTQGDQPQHF. In DNA, the CDR3 is TGCAGTGTTACCCAGGGGGACCAGCCCCAGCATTTT.

This clonotype was observed a few times. This may arise from a read error, as a much more abundant clone is one base away. The chain carries TRBV6-4 and TRBJ2-7, with D possibly matching TRBD1 (5 bases). The CDR3 loop spans 13 amino acids. V lost 5 bases and J lost 2, with 10 bases in between. The germline gives CDR1 MRHNA, CDR2 SNTAGT. DNA for the CDR3: TGTGCCAGCAGTCACCAGGGAACCTACGAGCAGTACTTC. Protein: CASSHQGTYEQYF.

This clonotype was observed many times. The chain couples TRBV19 to TRBJ1-5; D ambiguous. The CDR3 is made up of 14 amino acids. Germline-derived CDR1 and CDR2 are LNHDA and SQIVND (reference sequence). Trimming stripped 1 base from V and 5 bases from J, with 9 bases between. CDR3 loop: CASSIGVGDQPQHF. The CDR3 nucleotides read TGTGCCAGTAGTATAGGGGTTGGGGATCAGCCCCAGCATTTT.

This sequence joins TRBV19 and TRBJ2-5; 7 bases are shared with TRBD1. The junction had 17 bases not matched to a gene; V was cut back by 7 bases and J by 0 bases. The CDR3 totals 18 residues. CDR1 and CDR2 (germline): LNHDA, SQIVND (reference sequence). In DNA, the CDR3 is TGTGCCAGTACCCCTGGGACAGTCTCGGCACATTACCAAGAGACCCAGTACTTC. Translated, it gives CASTPGTVSAHYQETQYF.

Ten or more counts support this clonotype. The chain recombines TRBV6-2 or TRBV6-3 with TRBJ2-7; D is unclear. This CDR3 has 15 amino acids. CDR1 is MNHEY, CDR2 SVGEGT, per germline. V gave up 7 bases and J gave up 0 bases, with 16 bases separating them. The DNA for the CDR3 is TGTGCCAGCAAGACCCTCCACGGGTCCTCCTACGAGCAGTACTTC. Protein product: CASKTLHGSSYEQYF.

Turning to this clonotype: Because it lacks the conserved phenylalanine or tryptophan at the end, this CDR3 is likely a read error. The rearrangement uses TRBV7-3 and TRBJ1-6; no definite D call. Germline V gene sequence: CDR1 SGHTA, CDR2 FQGTGA. The CDR3 has 15 residues. The CDR3 bases are TGTACCAGCAGCTTATCGGAGTGGGGTAATTCACCCCTCCACTCT. It is translated as CTSSLSEWGNSPLHS.

The chain carries TRBV5-5 and TRBJ2-7, with 10 bases matching TRBD2. The length of the CDR3 is 15 residues. V dropped 2 bases and J dropped 1; count of bases not matched to a gene: 3. Looked up from germline, CDR1 is SGHKS and CDR2 is YYEKEE (reference sequence). In DNA, the CDR3 is TGTGCCAGCAGCTTAGCTAGCGGGGGTTCCTACGAGCAGTACTTC. It encodes CASSLASGGSYEQYF.

The chain uses TRBV5-1 and TRBJ1-1, with 8 bases that match TRBD1. Germline assignment: CDR1 SGHRS and CDR2 YFSETQ. The CDR3 spans 14 residues. The V and J ends lost 4 bases and 1 base, in that order; junction bases with no gene match: 3. This CDR3 is CASSPGQANTEAFF. In DNA, the CDR3 is TGCGCCAGCAGCCCGGGACAGGCGAACACTGAAGCTTTCTTT.

V gene TRBV10-3 combines with J gene TRBJ2-4; the D gene is possibly TRBD2 (6 bases). Germline assignment: CDR1 ENHRY and CDR2 SYGVKD. V lost 10 bases and J 1 base, leaving 8 bases between the germline ends. The CDR3 has 12 residues. The chain's CDR3 is CASGAAKNIQYF. In DNA, the CDR3 is TGTGCCAGCGGGGCGGCCAAAAACATTCAGTACTTC.

Many counts were recorded for this clonotype. The chain couples TRBV29-1 to TRBJ2-5; 14 bases line up with TRBD2. V shed 5 bases and J 3 bases; nucleotides not matched to a gene: 11. The germline V gene encodes CDR1 SQVTM and CDR2 ANQGSEA. The CDR3 is made up of 17 amino acids. This chain's CDR3 is CSVPSPAGLAGEETQYF. In DNA form, the CDR3 reads TGCAGCGTTCCAAGCCCCGCGGGACTAGCGGGAGAAGAGACCCAGTACTTC.

The sample holds many counts of this clonotype. The V gene is TRBV14, the J gene TRBJ2-7; D perhaps matches TRBD1 (6 bases). This CDR3 spans 13 amino acids. The V end was cut by 10 bases, the J end by 6 bases, with 19 bases between. Germline CDR1 SGHDN, CDR2 FVKESK. This chain's CDR3 is CATTGRGIGEQYF. The CDR3 DNA reads as TGTGCCACCACGGGCAGGGGCATTGGCGAGCAGTACTTC. The whole variable domain, filled in from reference TRBV14 and TRBJ2-7, reads EAGVTQFPSHSVIEKGQTVTLRCDPISGHDNLYWYRRVMGKEIKFLLHFVKESKQDESGMPNNRFLAERTGGTYSTLKVQPAELEDSGVYFCATTGRGIGEQYFGPGTRLTVT.

This clonotype was detected ten times or more. J is TRBJ2-5 and V is TRBV20-1; D is ambiguous. Looked up from germline, CDR1 is DFQATT and CDR2 is SNEGSKA (reference sequence). The CDR3 consists of 11 residues. V lost 3 bases, J lost 5 bases, and 7 bases lay in between. The CDR3 sequence is CSARKFETQYF. The CDR3 region has the DNA TGCAGTGCTAGGAAGTTTGAGACCCAGTACTTC.